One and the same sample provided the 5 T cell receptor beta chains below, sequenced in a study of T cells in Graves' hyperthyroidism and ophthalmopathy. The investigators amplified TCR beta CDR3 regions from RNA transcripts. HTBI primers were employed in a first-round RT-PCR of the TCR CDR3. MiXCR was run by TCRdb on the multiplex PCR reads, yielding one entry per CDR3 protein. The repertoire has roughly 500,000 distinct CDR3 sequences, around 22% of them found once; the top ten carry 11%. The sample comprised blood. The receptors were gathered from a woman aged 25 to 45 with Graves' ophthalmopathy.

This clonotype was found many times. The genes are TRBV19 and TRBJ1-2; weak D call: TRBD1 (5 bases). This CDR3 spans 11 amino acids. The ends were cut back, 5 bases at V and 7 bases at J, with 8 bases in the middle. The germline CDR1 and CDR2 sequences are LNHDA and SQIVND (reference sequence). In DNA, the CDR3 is TGTGCCAGTAGTTGGCAGGGTGGCTACACCTTC. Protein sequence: CASSWQGGYTF.

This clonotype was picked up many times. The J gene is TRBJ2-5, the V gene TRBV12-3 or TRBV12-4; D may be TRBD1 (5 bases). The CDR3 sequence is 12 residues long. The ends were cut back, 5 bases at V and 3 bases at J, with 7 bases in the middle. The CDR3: CASSLREETQYF. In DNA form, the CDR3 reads TGTGCCAGCAGTCTCAGGGAAGAGACCCAGTACTTC.

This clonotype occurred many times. The CDR3 DNA reads TGCGCCAGCAGCCCAGGGACATTAGAGACGGTCCGCACCTTC. This encodes CASSPGTLETVRTF. The V call is TRBV4-3, the J call TRBJ1-2; D possibly corresponds to TRBD1 (6 bases). V lost 4 bases, J lost 13 bases, and 22 bases lay in between. The germline V gene encodes CDR1 LGHNA and CDR2 YSLEER. The CDR3 covers 14 residues.

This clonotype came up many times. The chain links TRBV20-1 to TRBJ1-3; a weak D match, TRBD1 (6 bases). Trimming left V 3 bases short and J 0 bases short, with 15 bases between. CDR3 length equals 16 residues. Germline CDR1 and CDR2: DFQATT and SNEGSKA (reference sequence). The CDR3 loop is CSASRDTTLSGNTIYF. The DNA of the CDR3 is TGCAGTGCTAGCCGGGACACAACTCTCTCTGGAAACACCATATATTTT.

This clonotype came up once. DNA of the CDR3: TGTGCCAGCAGCTTAGAAGTAGCCGAGCAGTACTTC. Translating gives CASSLEVAEQYF. J is TRBJ2-7 and V is TRBV7-8; D unresolved. Trimming left V 1 base short and J 6 bases short, with 7 bases between. The CDR3 has 12 amino acids. Germline CDR1 SGHVS, CDR2 FQNEAQ. Based on the CDR3 plus reference TRBV7-8 and TRBJ2-7, the full variable domain is GAGVSQSPRYKVAKRGQDVALRCDPISGHVSLFWYQQALGQGPEFLTYFQNEAQLDKSGLPSDRFFAERPEGSVSTLKIQRTQQEDSAVYLCASSLEVAEQYFGPGTRLTVT.